This record concerns one T cell receptor (beta chain) sequence. These data come from a study of cytotoxic CD8 clonotypes in ibrutinib-treated CLL. Overall study context: It was after a median approximately twelve months of treatment, range 6 to 36, that response samples were taken.

PBMCs were cryopreserved, and approximately 2 micrograms of genomic DNA from them went into TCR beta libraries. Trimming took off 2 bases at V and 1 base at J, with 14 bases between the two ends. The V gene's germline CDR1 is SGHTA and CDR2 FQGNSA. CDR3 size: 16 residues. Here immunoSEQ multiplex PCR was the method, and the copy in TCRdb shows in-frame clones only, minus some. The sample lists around 70,000 clones, approximately 70% occurring once. The sequence was collected from a human donor with chronic lymphocytic leukemia. The chain links TRBV7-2 to TRBJ1-2, with D maybe TRBD1 (6 bases). Sequences were derived from PBMCs, sampled after 12 months of ibrutinib treatment. The CDR3 coding sequence is TGTGCCAGCAGCTTACGTAAGGGGGGCATTAACTATGGCTACACCTTC. This translates into CASSLRKGGINYGYTF.